This T cell receptor beta chain stems from a study of T cell responses to AZD1222 COVID-19 vaccine (dated by TCRdb to about 2021). Background for the entire study: Because spike-specific TCR depth and breadth did not differ between the two schedules, AZD1222 recipients who got a second dose at roughly 4 weeks were pooled with those who got a second dose at roughly 12 weeks. A total of 230 or so trial participants underwent TCR sequencing, of whom approximately 210 received two doses of AZD1222 and roughly 25 received two doses of the MenACWY control vaccine. Trial participants were enrolled by age into 18-55, 56-69 and 70-plus year subgroups, with roughly 160, 29 and 62 TCR-sequenced participants respectively. The paper as a whole reports these results and caveats: No day 14 peak-response samples were available, so repertoires were characterized only after the peak T cell response. Participants were mostly white British, with more females than males. The authors suggested clonal diversity may have been underestimated. The whole spike protein was spanned by vaccine-associated CD4 TCRs, and dominant responses were seen in regions 160-218 and 743-854. The 56-69-year group was small, and its depth increase did not reach significance, likely because of low power. Conclusions about previously exposed vaccinees were limited because only six or seven AZD1222 recipients were SARS-CoV-2 seropositive at baseline. Epitopes outside the regions mutated in the B.1.351 and B.1.1.7 variants were reportedly recognized by nearly half of the unique spike-specific TCRs. After two AZD1222 doses, spike-specific TCR breadth and depth were significantly higher than at day 0 and than in MenACWY recipients.

The CDR3 regions of human TCRbeta chains were subjected to immunosequencing. The authors' pipeline ran thus. TCRs in the repertoires were compared against a reference library of SARS-CoV-2-specific TCRs that had been generated with the MIRA antigen-specificity platform. Breadth was defined as the fraction of unique TCRs that were SARS-CoV-2-associated, and depth was defined as the fraction of total T cells that were SARS-CoV-2-associated. Each spike-specific TCR was assigned to its reactive spike region and to a CD4 or CD8 class using the MIRA data. Log10-transformed breadth and depth values were compared by one-way ANOVA with Sidak's multiple comparisons tests. TCRdb retrieved this table from immuneACCESS and kept in-frame rearrangements only. Not all clones are present; in checked studies, unresolved V genes account for under half, and no reason is known for the remainder. The DNA was the basis for D and trimming; V, J and clone size are from that table. The table for this sample lists fewer than 150,000 clones; roughly 90% of them were counted only once. The top ten clones comprise 11% to 15% of the sample.

As to this clone: It lacks a known antigen. No much larger clonotype is one base removed from it; base qualities were not supplied.

CDR1 and CDR2 are read off the germline V gene (reference sequence) as LNHDA and SQIVND. V is pared back by 1 base and J by 0 bases, with 15 bases lying between the germline termini. The CDR3 goes from the cysteine to the phenylalanine over 17 residues. Only CDR3 DNA remains: 51 bases, in frame from the first base. Per the publication, the time point label means: baseline before first vaccination. Samples from vaccinated people were obtained from the UK trials COV001 and COV002, which included a single-blind randomized controlled phase 2/3 trial of AZD1222 (ChAdOx1 nCoV-19) in healthy adults. Trial participant PBMC samples were collected at day 0 and day 28 after the second dose for TCRbeta chain sequencing.

The receptor was derived from an adult in good health. Sequenced here: peripheral blood, sampled on day 0 of AZD1222 vaccination. In this chain, TRBV19 is recombined with TRBJ1-2; the D gene lacks a confident call. The nucleotide sequence reads as follows: TGTGCCAGTAGTATAGGCGAGGCGTCGAGCGCTAACTATGGCTACACCTTC. Translated, this is CASSIGEASSANYGYTF.